This TCR beta chain was identified in a study of beta chain features in type 1 diabetes. Investigators reverse transcribed all isolated RNA, so they sequenced expressed TCRB transcripts. Libraries were prepared by immunoSEQ multiplex PCR; TCRdb keeps only in-frame clonotypes and omits some of them. This table has some 160,000 clones, 9% to 10% appearing once. General observations from the study: Resolution of whether HLA type affects TCRB rearrangement was not achieved here. TCRB CDR3s were moderately but significantly shorter in Type 1 diabetes patients in all four CD4+ subsets.

Averaging roughly 110 mL, one heparinised blood draw was given by each donor. The V end lost 0 bases, the J end lost 0 bases, and 4 bases lay between the germline ends. CDR1 SGDLS and CDR2 YYNGEE come from the germline V gene. The CDR3 runs to 15 residues. Concerning this clone: The antigen is undetermined.

The clonotype was recovered from a woman aged 25 to 45 with type 1 diabetes. This chain uses TRBV9 with TRBJ2-6; D is uncertain. Sequenced sample: central memory CD4+ T cells from blood. CDR3 nucleotides: TGTGCCAGCAGCGTAGGCGACTCTGGGGCCAACGTCCTGACTTTC. Its protein product is CASSVGDSGANVLTF. Together with reference TRBV9 and TRBJ2-6, the CDR3 gives the full variable domain: DSGVTQTPKHLITATGQRVTLRCSPRSGDLSVYWYQQSLDQGLQFLIQYYNGEERAKGNILERFSAQQFPDLHSELNLSSLELGDSALYFCASSVGDSGANVLTFGAGSRLTVL.